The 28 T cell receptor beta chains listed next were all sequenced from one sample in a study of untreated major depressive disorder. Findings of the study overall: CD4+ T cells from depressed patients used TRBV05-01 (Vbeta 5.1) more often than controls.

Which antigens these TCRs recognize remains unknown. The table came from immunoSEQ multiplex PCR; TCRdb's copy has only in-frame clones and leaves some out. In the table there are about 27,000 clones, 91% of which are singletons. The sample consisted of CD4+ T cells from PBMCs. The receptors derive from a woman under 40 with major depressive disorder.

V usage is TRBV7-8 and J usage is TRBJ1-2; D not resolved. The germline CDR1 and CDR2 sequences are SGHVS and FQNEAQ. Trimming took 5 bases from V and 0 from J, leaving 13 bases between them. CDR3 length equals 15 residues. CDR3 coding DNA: TGTGCCAGCAGCCAAAGGTCCAGGCCTAACTATGGCTACACCTTC. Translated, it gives CASSQRSRPNYGYTF.

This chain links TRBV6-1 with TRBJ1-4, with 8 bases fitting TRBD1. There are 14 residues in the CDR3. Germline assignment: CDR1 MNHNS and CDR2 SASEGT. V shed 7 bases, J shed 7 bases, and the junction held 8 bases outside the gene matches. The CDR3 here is CASTSGGAGEKLFF. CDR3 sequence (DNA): TGTGCCAGCACCTCAGGGGGCGCCGGTGAAAAACTGTTTTTT.

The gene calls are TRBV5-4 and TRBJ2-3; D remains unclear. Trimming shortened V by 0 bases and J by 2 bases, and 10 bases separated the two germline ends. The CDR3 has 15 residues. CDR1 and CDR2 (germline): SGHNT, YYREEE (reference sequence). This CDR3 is CASSLDQLNTDTQYF. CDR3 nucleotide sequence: TGTGCCAGCAGCTTGGATCAGCTAAACACAGATACGCAGTATTTT.

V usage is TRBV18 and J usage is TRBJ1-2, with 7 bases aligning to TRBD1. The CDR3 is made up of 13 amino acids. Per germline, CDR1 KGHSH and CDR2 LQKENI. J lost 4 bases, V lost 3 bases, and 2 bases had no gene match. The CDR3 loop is CASSPPGGYGYTF. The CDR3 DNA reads TGTGCCAGCTCACCCCCAGGGGGCTATGGCTACACCTTC.

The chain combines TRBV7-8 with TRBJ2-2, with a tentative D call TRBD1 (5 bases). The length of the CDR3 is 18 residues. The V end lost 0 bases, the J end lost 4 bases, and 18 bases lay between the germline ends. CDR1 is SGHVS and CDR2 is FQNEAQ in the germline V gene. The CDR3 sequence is CASSLARRTHRSTGELFF. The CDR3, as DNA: TGTGCCAGCAGCTTAGCGCGTAGGACCCACAGGTCCACCGGGGAGCTGTTTTTT.

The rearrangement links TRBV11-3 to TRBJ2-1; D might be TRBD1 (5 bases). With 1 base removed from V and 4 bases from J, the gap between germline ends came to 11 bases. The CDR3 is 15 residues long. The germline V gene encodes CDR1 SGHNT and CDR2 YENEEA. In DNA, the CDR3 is TGTGCCAGCAGCTTAGGTGGCAGGGATTACAATGAGCAGTTCTTC. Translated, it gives CASSLGGRDYNEQFF.

The CDR3 here is CASTRRDRAPEQYF. CDR3 DNA: TGTGCCAGCACCCGGAGGGACAGGGCTCCCGAGCAGTACTTC. The chain has TRBV5-5 and TRBJ2-7; 9 bases agree with TRBD1. The CDR3 loop spans 14 amino acids. V trimming: 6 bases; J trimming: 6 bases; junction bases outside the gene matches: 10. The germline CDR1 and CDR2 sequences are SGHKS and YYEKEE (reference sequence).

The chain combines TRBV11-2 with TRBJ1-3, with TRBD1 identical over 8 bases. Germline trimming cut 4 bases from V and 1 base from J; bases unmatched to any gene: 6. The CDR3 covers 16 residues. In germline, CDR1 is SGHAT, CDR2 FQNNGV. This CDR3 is CASSSLRTGSGNTIYF. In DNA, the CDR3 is TGTGCCAGCAGCTCCCTTCGGACAGGGTCTGGAAACACCATATATTTT.

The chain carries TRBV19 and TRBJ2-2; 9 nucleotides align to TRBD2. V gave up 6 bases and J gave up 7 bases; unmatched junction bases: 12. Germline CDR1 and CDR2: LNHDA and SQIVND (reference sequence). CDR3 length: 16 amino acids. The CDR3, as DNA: TGTGCCAGTAGGAAGGGAGCGGGGGGACCTTACGGGGAGCTGTTTTTT. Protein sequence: CASRKGAGGPYGELFF.

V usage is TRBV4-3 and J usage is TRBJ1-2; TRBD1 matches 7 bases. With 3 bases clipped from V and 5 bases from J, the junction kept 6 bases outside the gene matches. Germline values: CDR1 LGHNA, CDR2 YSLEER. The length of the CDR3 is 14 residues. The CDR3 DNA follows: TGCGCCAGCAGCCAGCCCGGACAGGAGTATGGCTACACCTTC. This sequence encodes CASSQPGQEYGYTF.

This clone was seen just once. Written as DNA, the CDR3 is TGTGCCAGCAGTCCCCCCCACGCAGGGAGGGTGACTGAAGCTTTCTTT. Its translation: CASSPPHAGRVTEAFF. The rearrangement uses TRBV27 and TRBJ1-1, with a weak D call TRBD1 (5 bases). The CDR3 has 16 amino acids. Between the trimmed V and J ends, which lost 5 bases and 5 bases, there was a span of 21 bases. From germline, CDR1 is MNHEY and CDR2 SMNVEV (reference sequence).

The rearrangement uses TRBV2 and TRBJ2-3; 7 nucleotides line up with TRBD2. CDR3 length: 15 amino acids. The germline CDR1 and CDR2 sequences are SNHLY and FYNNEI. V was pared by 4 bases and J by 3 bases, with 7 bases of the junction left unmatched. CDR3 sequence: CASSGEGISTDTQYF. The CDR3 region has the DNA TGTGCCAGCAGTGGGGAGGGGATATCAACAGATACGCAGTATTTT.

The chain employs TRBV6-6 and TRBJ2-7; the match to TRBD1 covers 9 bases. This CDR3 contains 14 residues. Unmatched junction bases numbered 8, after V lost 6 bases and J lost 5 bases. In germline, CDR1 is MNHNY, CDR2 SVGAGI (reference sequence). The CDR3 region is CASRTGTGNNEQYF. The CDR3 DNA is TGTGCCAGCAGGACAGGGACAGGGAACAACGAGCAGTACTTC.

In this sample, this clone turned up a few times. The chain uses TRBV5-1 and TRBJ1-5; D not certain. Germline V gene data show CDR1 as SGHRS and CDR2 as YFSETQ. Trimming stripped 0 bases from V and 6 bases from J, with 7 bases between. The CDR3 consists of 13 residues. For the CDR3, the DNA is TGCGCCAGCAGCTTGGAAGGCGGTCAGCCCCAGCATTTT. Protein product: CASSLEGGQPQHF.

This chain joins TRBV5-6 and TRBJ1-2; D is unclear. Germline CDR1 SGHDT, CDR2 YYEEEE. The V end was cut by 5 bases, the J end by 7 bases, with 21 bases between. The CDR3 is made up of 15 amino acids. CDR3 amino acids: CASSSLGEEVFGYTF. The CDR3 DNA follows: TGTGCCAGCAGTTCCCTTGGGGAGGAGGTTTTTGGCTACACCTTC.

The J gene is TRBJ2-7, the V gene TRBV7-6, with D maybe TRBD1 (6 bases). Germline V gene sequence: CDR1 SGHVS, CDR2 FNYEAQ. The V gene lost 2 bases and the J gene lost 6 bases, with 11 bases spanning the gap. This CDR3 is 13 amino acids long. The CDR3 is CASSLPGAGEQYF. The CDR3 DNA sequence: TGTGCCAGCAGCTTACCAGGGGCGGGCGAGCAGTACTTC.

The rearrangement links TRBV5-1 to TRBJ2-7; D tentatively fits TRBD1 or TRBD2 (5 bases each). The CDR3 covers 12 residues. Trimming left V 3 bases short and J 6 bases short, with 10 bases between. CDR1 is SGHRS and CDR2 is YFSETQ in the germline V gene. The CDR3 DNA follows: TGCGCCAGCAGCTCCTGGGGACCCGAGCAGTACTTC. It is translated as CASSSWGPEQYF.

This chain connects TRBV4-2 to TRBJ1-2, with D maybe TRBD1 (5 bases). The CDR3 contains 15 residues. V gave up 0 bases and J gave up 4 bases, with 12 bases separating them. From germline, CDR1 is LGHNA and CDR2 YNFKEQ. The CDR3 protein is CASSQESSGAYGYTF. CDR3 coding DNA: TGTGCCAGCAGCCAAGAGTCCTCTGGGGCCTATGGCTACACCTTC.

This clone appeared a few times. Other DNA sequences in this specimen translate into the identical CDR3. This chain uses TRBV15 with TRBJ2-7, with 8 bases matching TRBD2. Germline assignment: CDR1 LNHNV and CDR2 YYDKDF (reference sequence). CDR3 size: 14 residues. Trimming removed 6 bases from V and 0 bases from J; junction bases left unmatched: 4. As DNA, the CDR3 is TGTGCCACCAGACGGAGCGGGAGCTCCTACGAGCAGTACTTC. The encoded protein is CATRRSGSSYEQYF.

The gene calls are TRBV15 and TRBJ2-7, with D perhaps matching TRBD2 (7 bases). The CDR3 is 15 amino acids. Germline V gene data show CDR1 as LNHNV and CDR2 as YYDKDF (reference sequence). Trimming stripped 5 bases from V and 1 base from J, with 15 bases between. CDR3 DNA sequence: TGTGCCACCAGCGGGAGGGCAGGGGCGTCCTACGAGCAGTACTTC. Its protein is CATSGRAGASYEQYF.

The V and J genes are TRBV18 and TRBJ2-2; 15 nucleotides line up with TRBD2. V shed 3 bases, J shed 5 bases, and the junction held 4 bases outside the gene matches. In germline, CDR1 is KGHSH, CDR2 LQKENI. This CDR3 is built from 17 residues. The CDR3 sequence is CASSPSGLAGGTGELFF. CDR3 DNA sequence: TGTGCCAGCTCACCCTCGGGACTAGCGGGAGGAACCGGGGAGCTGTTTTTT.

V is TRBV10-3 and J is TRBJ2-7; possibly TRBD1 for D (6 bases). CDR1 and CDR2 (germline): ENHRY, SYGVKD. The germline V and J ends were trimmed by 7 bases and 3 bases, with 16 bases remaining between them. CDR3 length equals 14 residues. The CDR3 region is CAITPDSRGYEQYF. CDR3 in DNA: TGTGCCATCACTCCGGACAGTAGAGGCTACGAGCAGTACTTC.

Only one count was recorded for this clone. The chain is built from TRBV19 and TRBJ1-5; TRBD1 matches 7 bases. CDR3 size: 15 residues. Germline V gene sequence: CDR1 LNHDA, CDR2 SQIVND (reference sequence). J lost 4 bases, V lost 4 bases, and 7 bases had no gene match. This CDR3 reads CASSNEGAGNQPQHF. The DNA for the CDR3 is TGTGCCAGTAGTAATGAGGGGGCAGGGAATCAGCCCCAGCATTTT.

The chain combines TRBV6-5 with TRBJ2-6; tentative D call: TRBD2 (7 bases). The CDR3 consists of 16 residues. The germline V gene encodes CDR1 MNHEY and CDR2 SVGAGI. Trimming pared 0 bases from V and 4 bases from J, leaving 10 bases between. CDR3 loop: CASSYSGGAGANVLTF. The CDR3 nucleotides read TGTGCCAGCAGTTACTCTGGGGGGGCCGGGGCCAACGTCCTGACTTTC.

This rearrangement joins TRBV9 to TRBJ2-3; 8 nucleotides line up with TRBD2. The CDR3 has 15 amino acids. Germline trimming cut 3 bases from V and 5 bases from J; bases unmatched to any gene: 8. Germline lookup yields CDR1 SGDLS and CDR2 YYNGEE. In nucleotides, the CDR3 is TGTGCCAGCAGCGCCCGGGGGGGGGCAGGAGATACGCAGTATTTT. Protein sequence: CASSARGGAGDTQYF.

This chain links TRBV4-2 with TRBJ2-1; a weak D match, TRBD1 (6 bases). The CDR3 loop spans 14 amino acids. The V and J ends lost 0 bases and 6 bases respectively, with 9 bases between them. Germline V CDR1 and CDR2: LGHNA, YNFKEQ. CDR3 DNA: TGTGCCAGCAGCCAAGAGGGGGCCCCCAATGAGCAGTTCTTC. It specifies CASSQEGAPNEQFF.

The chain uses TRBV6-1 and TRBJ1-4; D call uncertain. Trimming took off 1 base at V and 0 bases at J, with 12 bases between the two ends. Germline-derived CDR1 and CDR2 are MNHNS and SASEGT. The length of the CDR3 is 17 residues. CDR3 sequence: CASSEEGSWATNEKLFF. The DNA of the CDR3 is TGTGCCAGCAGTGAAGAAGGGAGTTGGGCAACTAATGAAAAACTGTTTTTT.

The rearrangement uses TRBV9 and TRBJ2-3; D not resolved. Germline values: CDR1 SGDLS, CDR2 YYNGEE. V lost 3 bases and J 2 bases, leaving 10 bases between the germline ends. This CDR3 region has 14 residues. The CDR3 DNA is TGTGCCAGCAGCGGAGCCTCGCCCACAGATACGCAGTATTTT. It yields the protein CASSGASPTDTQYF.